The 21 T cell receptor beta chains below were found in one sample sequenced in a study of T-cell reconstitution after alpha-beta-depleted transplantation in children. Researchers prepared the TCRbeta library using unique molecular identifiers, the study reports. TCRdb re-analysed the PCR reads in MiXCR, keeping a single row per CDR3 protein. There are about 870,000 distinct CDR3 sequences in the sample; less than 20% occur only once, and roughly 4.8% lies in the top ten. Sequenced material: PBMCs, mostly from graft donor cells, taken 360 days after TCRalphabeta/CD19-depleted stem cell transplant. These receptors all come from a male patient under 18 who had a stem cell transplant for acute lymphoblastic leukemia, so the T cells may come from the graft donor.

This clonotype appeared a few times. The chain couples TRBV7-9 to TRBJ2-7; TRBD2 aligns across 11 bases. This CDR3 region has 16 residues. Trimming removed 2 bases from V and 3 bases from J; junction bases left unmatched: 6. The germline CDR1 and CDR2 sequences are SEHNR and FQNEAQ (reference sequence). The CDR3 loop reads CASSLRLAGGFYEQYF. CDR3 bases: TGTGCCAGCAGCTTAAGGCTAGCGGGAGGTTTCTACGAGCAGTACTTC.

The chain uses TRBV7-6 and TRBJ2-7; D not certain. The CDR3 is 15 residues long. V was pared by 4 bases and J by 1 base, with 14 bases between. Germline CDR1 SGHVS, CDR2 FNYEAQ. The CDR3 DNA reads TGTGCCAGCAGCTCCTCGGTCGACGGGTCCTACGAGCAGTACTTC. This sequence encodes CASSSSVDGSYEQYF.

This clonotype appeared a few times. This sequence joins TRBV7-9 and TRBJ1-4; no firm D call. This CDR3 is 15 amino acids long. Per germline, CDR1 SEHNR and CDR2 FQNEAQ (reference sequence). The ends were cut back, 2 bases at V and 3 bases at J, with 10 bases in the middle. DNA of the CDR3: TGTGCCAGCAGCTTAAATCTGGTACCTAATGAAAAACTGTTTTTT. Protein product: CASSLNLVPNEKLFF.

The chain uses TRBV4-1 and TRBJ2-2, with D possibly TRBD2 on 6 matching bases. Between the trimmed V and J ends, which lost 2 bases and 4 bases, there was a span of 23 bases. This CDR3 contains 19 residues. Per germline, CDR1 MGHRA and CDR2 YSYEKL. The CDR3 loop reads CASSQRGSPGLYITGELFF. Written as DNA, the CDR3 is TGCGCCAGCAGCCAAAGGGGTAGCCCGGGACTTTATATCACCGGGGAGCTGTTTTTT.

The gene calls are TRBV11-2 and TRBJ1-1; possibly TRBD1 for D (6 bases). V lost 1 base and J lost 5, with 11 bases in between. Per germline, CDR1 SGHAT and CDR2 FQNNGV. CDR3 length equals 14 residues. In DNA form, the CDR3 reads TGTGCCAGCAGCTTAGCGGACAGTAAGACTGAAGCTTTCTTT. Protein product: CASSLADSKTEAFF.

The V and J genes are TRBV11-1 and TRBJ2-1; D gene uncertain. Between the trimmed V and J ends, which lost 0 bases and 0 bases, there was a span of 9 bases. Germline loops: CDR1 SGHAT, CDR2 FQDESV (reference sequence). The length of the CDR3 is 16 residues. CDR3 bases: TGTGCCAGCAGCTTAGCGTACGCGGTCTCCTACAATGAGCAGTTCTTC. This gives the protein CASSLAYAVSYNEQFF.

The chain links TRBV7-8 to TRBJ1-1; D is unresolved. Trimming pared 10 bases from V and 1 base from J, leaving 10 bases between. The CDR3 covers 12 residues. Germline assignment: CDR1 SGHVS and CDR2 FQNEAQ. The CDR3 nucleotides are TGTGCCACCCAATGGAGGAACACTGAAGCTTTCTTT. Translating it yields CATQWRNTEAFF.

In its sample, this clonotype was seen a few times. The chain carries TRBV20-1 and TRBJ2-5; D is unclear. Germline V gene sequence: CDR1 DFQATT, CDR2 SNEGSKA (reference sequence). V was cut by 2 bases and J by 2 bases, with 18 bases left in between. The CDR3 is 16 residues long. CDR3 DNA: TGCAGTGCTAGATATCCAAGCGTTCGTCGGCAAGAGACCCAGTACTTC. Translating it yields CSARYPSVRRQETQYF.

Only a few counts were recorded for this clonotype. The chain has TRBV29-1 and TRBJ2-7, with TRBD2 matching 11 bases. CDR3 length equals 17 residues. V lost 0 bases, J lost 6 bases, and 13 bases stayed unmatched. CDR1 SQVTM and CDR2 ANQGSEA come from the germline V gene. The CDR3 DNA reads as TGCAGCGTTGAAGATGCAGGGCTAGCGGGAGGCCTTGGCGAGCAGTACTTC. This encodes CSVEDAGLAGGLGEQYF.

CDR3 nucleotide sequence: TGTGCCTGGAGTGTGAATCAGGGGGTCAGGGAGACCCAGTACTTC. This sequence encodes CAWSVNQGVRETQYF. This rearrangement joins TRBV30 to TRBJ2-5; 7 bases match TRBD1. This CDR3 comprises 15 residues. Germline CDR1 reads GTSNPN; CDR2 reads SVGIG (reference sequence). V gave up 0 bases and J gave up 5 bases; unmatched junction bases: 9.

This clonotype has more than one count but fewer than ten. CDR3 bases: TGTGCCAGCAGCTTAACCTTCTGGGATACGCAGTATTTT. This translates into CASSLTFWDTQYF. The V and J genes are TRBV7-3 and TRBJ2-3; D remains ambiguous. The germline V gene encodes CDR1 SGHTA and CDR2 FQGTGA. CDR3 size: 13 residues. V lost 0 bases, J lost 6 bases, and 7 bases lay in between.

The CDR3 spells CSAPDAAVSETQYF. DNA for the CDR3: TGCAGTGCTCCCGACGCGGCGGTATCCGAGACCCAGTACTTC. V is TRBV20-1 and J is TRBJ2-5; D is ambiguous. Trimming took off 5 bases at V and 5 bases at J, with 18 bases between the two ends. In germline, CDR1 is DFQATT, CDR2 SNEGSKA (reference sequence). This CDR3 has 14 residues.

This clonotype has just a few counts. This chain links TRBV20-1 with TRBJ2-3; no clear D. The CDR3 length is 13 residues. Deletions cut 1 base from V and 0 bases from J, with 5 bases between. Germline loops: CDR1 DFQATT, CDR2 SNEGSKA (reference sequence). CDR3 bases: TGCAGTGCTAGAGGCCTTAGCACAGATACGCAGTATTTT. It yields the protein CSARGLSTDTQYF.

This clonotype was seen a handful of times. V is TRBV7-9 and J is TRBJ1-1; D unresolved. The CDR3 spans 13 residues. The V and J ends lost 6 bases and 6 bases respectively, with 14 bases between them. Germline lookup yields CDR1 SEHNR and CDR2 FQNEAQ (reference sequence). In DNA, the CDR3 is TGTGCCAGCAGAAGTGGGCGGCCTCCTGAAGCTTTCTTT. Amino acids: CASRSGRPPEAFF.

The genes are TRBV4-1 and TRBJ2-1; 10 nucleotides match TRBD1. Germline loops: CDR1 MGHRA, CDR2 YSYEKL. This CDR3 comprises 18 residues. The trim removed 4 bases at V and 3 bases at J, leaving 12 bases unmatched. The CDR3 sequence is CASSPLDRGRSGYNEQFF. The CDR3 bases are TGCGCCAGCAGCCCCCTCGACAGGGGGCGTTCTGGCTACAATGAGCAGTTCTTC.

The CDR3 DNA reads TGCAGCGTAGTGGGACTAGCGGATTACGAGCAGTACTTC. Translated, it gives CSVVGLADYEQYF. The gene calls are TRBV29-1 and TRBJ2-7; 11 nucleotides match TRBD2. The V segment lost 6 bases and the J segment 4 bases; nucleotides outside the gene matches: 5. This CDR3 is 13 amino acids long. Germline V CDR1 and CDR2: SQVTM, ANQGSEA.

This rearrangement joins TRBV7-9 to TRBJ1-2, with no clear D. Germline lookup yields CDR1 SEHNR and CDR2 FQNEAQ (reference sequence). This CDR3 has 16 residues. V shed 5 bases and J shed 3 bases, with 19 bases lying between them. CDR3 in amino acids: CASSSSTGADYYGYTF. DNA for the CDR3: TGTGCCAGCAGCAGTTCTACGGGTGCCGATTACTATGGCTACACCTTC.

This clonotype was seen only a few times. J is TRBJ1-4 and V is TRBV11-1; the D gene is possibly TRBD1 (6 bases). This CDR3 has 16 residues. Germline CDR1 and CDR2: SGHAT and FQDESV (reference sequence). Trimming removed 3 bases from V and 3 bases from J, with 14 bases in between. CDR3 protein: CASSLGAASPNEKLFF. The CDR3 DNA reads TGTGCCAGCAGCTTGGGGGCCGCGAGCCCTAATGAAAAACTGTTTTTT.

This clonotype turned up a few times. This chain uses TRBV5-1 with TRBJ2-7, with D possibly called TRBD1 or TRBD2 (5 bases each). Trimming cost V 4 bases and J 0 bases, with 14 bases left between them. CDR3 length equals 15 residues. Germline V lookup: CDR1 SGHRS, CDR2 YFSETQ. DNA of the CDR3: TGCGCCAGCAGCGATCCAGGGAGACCCTCCTACGAGCAGTACTTC. It specifies CASSDPGRPSYEQYF.

This clonotype has a handful of counts. This CDR3 reads CASSSPWVAYF. The CDR3 nucleotides are TGTGCCAGCAGTTCCCCCTGGGTAGCGTACTTC. This chain joins TRBV27 and TRBJ2-7; D gene ambiguous. The CDR3 has 11 amino acids. Trimming removed 4 bases from V and 12 bases from J, with 13 bases in between. The germline CDR1 and CDR2 sequences are MNHEY and SMNVEV (reference sequence).

The rearrangement links TRBV20-1 to TRBJ2-7, with TRBD1 matching over 9 bases. The J segment lost 6 bases and the V segment lost 6 bases, leaving 12 bases of the junction unmatched. Germline V gene data show CDR1 as DFQATT and CDR2 as SNEGSKA (reference sequence). The CDR3 has 14 residues. The CDR3 loop reads CSADTGTGLREQYF. CDR3 sequence (DNA): TGCAGTGCCGACACCGGGACAGGGCTGCGCGAGCAGTACTTC.